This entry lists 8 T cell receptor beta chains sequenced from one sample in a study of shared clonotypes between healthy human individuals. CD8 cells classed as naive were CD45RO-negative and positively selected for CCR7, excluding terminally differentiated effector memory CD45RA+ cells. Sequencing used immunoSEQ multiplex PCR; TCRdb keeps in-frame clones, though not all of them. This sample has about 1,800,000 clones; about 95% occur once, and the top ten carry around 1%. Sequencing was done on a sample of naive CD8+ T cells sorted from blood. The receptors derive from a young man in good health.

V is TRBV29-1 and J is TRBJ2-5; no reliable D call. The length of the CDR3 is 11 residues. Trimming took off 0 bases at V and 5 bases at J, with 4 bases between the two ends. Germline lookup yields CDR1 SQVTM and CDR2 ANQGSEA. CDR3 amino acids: CSVEDGETQYF. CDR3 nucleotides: TGCAGCGTTGAAGATGGGGAGACCCAGTACTTC.

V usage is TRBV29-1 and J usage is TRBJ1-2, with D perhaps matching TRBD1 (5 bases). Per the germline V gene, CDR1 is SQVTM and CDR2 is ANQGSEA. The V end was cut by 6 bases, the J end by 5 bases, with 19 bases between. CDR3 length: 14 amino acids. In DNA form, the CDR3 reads TGCAGCGTCCAAGGGGAGGGAGTGGGATATGGCTACACCTTC. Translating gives CSVQGEGVGYGYTF.

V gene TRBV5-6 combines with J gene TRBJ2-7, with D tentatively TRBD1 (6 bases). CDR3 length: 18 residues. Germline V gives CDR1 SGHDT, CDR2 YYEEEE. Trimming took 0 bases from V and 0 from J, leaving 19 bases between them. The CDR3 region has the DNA TGTGCCAGCAGCTTGGCCGGGAACAGGGCCCCTCTCTCCTACGAGCAGTACTTC. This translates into CASSLAGNRAPLSYEQYF. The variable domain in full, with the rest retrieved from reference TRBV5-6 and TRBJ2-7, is DAGVTQSPTHLIKTRGQQVTLRCSPKSGHDTVSWYQQALGQGPQFIFQYYEEEERQRGNFPDRFSGHQFPNYSSELNVNALLLGDSALYLCASSLAGNRAPLSYEQYFGPGTRLTVT.

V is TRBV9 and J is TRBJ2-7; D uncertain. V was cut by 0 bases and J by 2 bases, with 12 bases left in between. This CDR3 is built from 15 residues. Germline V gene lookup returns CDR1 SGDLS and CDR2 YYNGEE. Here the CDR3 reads CASSVEGSPTYEQYF. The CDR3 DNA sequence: TGTGCCAGCAGCGTAGAAGGGTCACCCACCTACGAGCAGTACTTC.

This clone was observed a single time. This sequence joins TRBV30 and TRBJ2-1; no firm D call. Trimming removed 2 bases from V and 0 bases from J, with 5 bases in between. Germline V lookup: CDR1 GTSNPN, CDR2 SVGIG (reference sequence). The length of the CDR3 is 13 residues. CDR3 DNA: TGTGCCTGGAGTCCTGACTCCTACAATGAGCAGTTCTTC. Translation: CAWSPDSYNEQFF.

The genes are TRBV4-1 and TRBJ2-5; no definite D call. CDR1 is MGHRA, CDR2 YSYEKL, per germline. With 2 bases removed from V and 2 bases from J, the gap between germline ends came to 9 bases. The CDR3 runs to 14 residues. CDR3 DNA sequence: TGCGCCAGCAGCCAACCAGACATACAAGAGACCCAGTACTTC. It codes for CASSQPDIQETQYF.

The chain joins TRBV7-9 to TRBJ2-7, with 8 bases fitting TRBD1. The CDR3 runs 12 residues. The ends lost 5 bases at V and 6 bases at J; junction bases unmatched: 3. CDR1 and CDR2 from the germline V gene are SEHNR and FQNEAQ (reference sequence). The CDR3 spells CASSRGTGEQYF. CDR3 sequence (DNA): TGTGCCAGCAGCCGTGGGACAGGCGAGCAGTACTTC.

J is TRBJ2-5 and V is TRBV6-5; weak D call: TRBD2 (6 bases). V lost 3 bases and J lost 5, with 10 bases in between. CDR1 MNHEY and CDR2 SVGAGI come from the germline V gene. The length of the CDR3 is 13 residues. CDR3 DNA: TGTGCCAGCAGTTATTTGGGGACTGAGACCCAGTACTTC. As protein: CASSYLGTETQYF.